One sample yielded the 25 T cell receptor beta chains listed below, sequenced in a study of shared clonotypes between healthy human individuals. Profiled with immunoSEQ multiplex PCR; TCRdb holds only in-frame clones, not every one. The sample holds roughly 700,000 clones, 74% seen once. The sequencing input was memory CD4+ T cells sorted from blood. Subset here: CD45RA-negative fraction. These receptors were obtained from a woman in her thirties in good health.

The chain has TRBV10-1 and TRBJ2-7; D is unclear. The V gene's germline CDR1 is WNHNN and CDR2 SYGVQD (reference sequence). V was trimmed by 9 bases and J by 4 bases, leaving 7 bases between them. The CDR3 has 10 residues. The CDR3 spells CARTPYEQYF. The DNA of the CDR3 is TGCGCCAGGACACCTTACGAGCAGTACTTC.

V and J are TRBV6-5 and TRBJ2-7, with a possible D match to TRBD2 (7 bases). In germline, CDR1 is MNHEY, CDR2 SVGAGI. The CDR3 totals 14 residues. V shed 6 bases and J shed 0 bases, with 12 bases lying between them. CDR3 nucleotide sequence: TGTGCCAGCAGCCGGGGGGCCAGCTCCTACGAGCAGTACTTC. Its translation: CASSRGASSYEQYF.

This clone turned up a few times. The chain has TRBV13 and TRBJ2-5, with TRBD2 identical over 8 bases. The V gene end was trimmed by 1 base and the J gene end by 5 bases; junction bases not matched to a gene: 3. Germline lookup yields CDR1 PRHDT and CDR2 FYEKMQ (reference sequence). The CDR3 has 14 amino acids. CDR3 residues: CASSLAGGQETQYF. The CDR3 DNA reads as TGTGCCAGCAGCTTAGCGGGAGGGCAGGAGACCCAGTACTTC.

With regard to this clone: This may stem from a read error, because a much larger clone lies one nucleotide away. The identical CDR3 is also encoded by other nucleotide sequences in the sample. The rearrangement uses TRBV11-2 and TRBJ1-2, with a weak D call TRBD1 (6 bases). CDR3 size: 14 residues. From germline, CDR1 is SGHAT and CDR2 FQNNGV. The CDR3 nucleotides read TGTGCCAGCAGCCTAGATCAGGGGACGGGCGGCTACACCTTC. Protein product: CASSLDQGTGGYTF. Variable domain in full (rest from reference TRBV11-2 and TRBJ1-2): EAGVAQSPRYKIIEKRQSVAFWCNPISGHATLYWYQQILGQGPKLLIQFQNNGVVDDSQLPKDRFSAERLKGVDSTLKIQPAKLEDSAVYLCASSLDQGTGGYTFGSGTRLTVV.

CDR3 amino acids: CSSRSREGLSETQYF. The DNA for the CDR3 is TGCAGCTCTCGGTCCCGGGAGGGGCTTTCAGAGACCCAGTACTTC. The chain carries TRBV29-1 and TRBJ2-5; 8 positions agree with TRBD2. Germline trimming cut 8 bases from V and 4 bases from J; bases unmatched to any gene: 15. CDR1 is SQVTM, CDR2 ANQGSEA, per germline. This CDR3 contains 15 residues.

For this clone: The identical CDR3 is also encoded by other nucleotide sequences in the sample. The V and J genes are TRBV5-1 and TRBJ1-5, with D uncertain. In germline, CDR1 is SGHRS, CDR2 YFSETQ. With 0 bases removed from V and 7 bases from J, the gap between germline ends came to 8 bases. CDR3 length: 13 amino acids. The CDR3 here is CASSLEGSQPQHF. The DNA for the CDR3 is TGCGCCAGCAGCTTGGAAGGGAGCCAGCCCCAGCATTTT. Looking up the rest from reference TRBV5-1 and TRBJ1-5 gives the full variable domain: KAGVTQTPRYLIKTRGQQVTLSCSPISGHRSVSWYQQTPGQGLQFLFEYFSETQRNKGNFPGRFSGRQFSNSRSEMNVSTLELGDSALYLCASSLEGSQPQHFGDGTRLSIL.

This chain joins TRBV7-9 and TRBJ2-7; either TRBD1 or TRBD2 may fit D (5 bases each). The CDR3 is made up of 14 amino acids. Germline V gives CDR1 SEHNR, CDR2 FQNEAQ (reference sequence). V lost 7 bases to trimming and J lost 2 bases, with 15 bases between them. The DNA of the CDR3 is TGTGCCAGCAACCCCGGGACGCAAACCTACGAGCAGTACTTC. Encoded protein: CASNPGTQTYEQYF.

Note on this clone: This same CDR3 is encoded by further DNA sequences in the sample. The V gene is TRBV28, the J gene TRBJ1-5, with no clear D. Germline assignment: CDR1 MDHEN and CDR2 SYDVKM. This CDR3 spans 12 amino acids. V lost 2 bases and J lost 3, with 2 bases in between. CDR3 in DNA: TGTGCCAGCAGTTTAGTCAATCAGCCCCAGCATTTT. It specifies CASSLVNQPQHF.

The gene calls are TRBV7-9 and TRBJ2-1; 14 nucleotides match TRBD2. V was pared by 5 bases and J by 10 bases, with 7 bases of the junction left unmatched. Germline V CDR1 and CDR2: SEHNR, FQNEAQ (reference sequence). The CDR3 covers 15 residues. As DNA, the CDR3 is TGTGCCAGCAGCCACGGGACTAGCGGGAGAGTAGAGCAGTTCTTC. This encodes CASSHGTSGRVEQFF.

This clone was detected a few times. The V call is TRBV5-1, the J call TRBJ2-1; TRBD2 matches 8 bases. Germline V gene data show CDR1 as SGHRS and CDR2 as YFSETQ. This CDR3 has 14 residues. Trimming took 1 base from V and 8 from J; bases not matched to a gene: 5. In nucleotides, the CDR3 is TGCGCCAGCAGCTTGACGGGAGGGCCCTATGAGCAGTTCTTC. It specifies CASSLTGGPYEQFF.

About this clone itself: The same CDR3 can be traced to other DNA sequences in this sample. The chain couples TRBV27 to TRBJ2-5, with D possibly TRBD1 on 5 matching bases. The germline CDR1 and CDR2 sequences are MNHEY and SMNVEV (reference sequence). The CDR3 runs 13 residues. The V end was cut by 6 bases, the J end by 5 bases, with 13 bases between. This CDR3 is CASRITGGETQYF. CDR3 DNA: TGTGCCAGCAGGATCACAGGTGGGGAGACCCAGTACTTC.

The genes are TRBV5-1 and TRBJ1-3; D remains unclear. The CDR3 contains 15 residues. V lost 2 bases to trimming and J lost 0 bases, with 9 bases between them. CDR1 SGHRS and CDR2 YFSETQ come from the germline V gene. Written as DNA, the CDR3 is TGCGCCAGCAGCTTAGCGATGCGCTCTGGAAACACCATATATTTT. As protein: CASSLAMRSGNTIYF.

This chain joins TRBV19 and TRBJ2-5; the D gene is possibly TRBD1 (6 bases). The CDR3 extends over 13 amino acids. CDR1 LNHDA and CDR2 SQIVND come from the germline V gene (reference sequence). The V and J ends lost 5 bases and 1 base respectively, with 8 bases between them. The CDR3 DNA is TGTGCCAGTAGTGGACAGAGCCAAGAGACCCAGTACTTC. Translating it yields CASSGQSQETQYF.

The chain combines TRBV18 with TRBJ1-2, with D unclear. This CDR3 contains 13 residues. Trimming pared 3 bases from V and 4 bases from J, leaving 9 bases between. The germline V gene encodes CDR1 KGHSH and CDR2 LQKENI. CDR3 bases: TGTGCCAGCTCACCCGGACCTATCTATGGCTACACCTTC. The encoded protein is CASSPGPIYGYTF.

The chain is built from TRBV11-2 and TRBJ2-1; no firm D call. V was trimmed by 1 base and J by 2 bases, leaving 3 bases between them. The CDR3 is 13 residues long. Germline-derived CDR1 and CDR2 are SGHAT and FQNNGV. The CDR3 loop reads CASSLAAYNEQFF. CDR3 coding DNA: TGTGCCAGCAGCTTAGCTGCCTACAATGAGCAGTTCTTC.

The rearrangement links TRBV23-1 to TRBJ2-5, with D tentatively TRBD1 (5 bases). TRBV23-1 is placed among ORFs of uncertain function. This CDR3 spans 19 amino acids. V was cut by 0 bases and J by 4 bases, with 24 bases left in between. This CDR3 is CASSQSRKGQDDLVETQYF. CDR3 bases: TGCGCCAGCAGTCAATCGAGAAAGGGGCAGGATGATTTAGTAGAGACCCAGTACTTC.

This clone appeared once. This CDR3 is CASSTESPYEQYF. The DNA for the CDR3 is TGTGCCAGCAGCACGGAGTCGCCCTACGAGCAGTACTTC. The chain joins TRBV5-5 to TRBJ2-7; D gene uncertain. Per germline, CDR1 SGHKS and CDR2 YYEKEE (reference sequence). Trimming removed 4 bases at V and 2 bases at J, with 10 bases between. The CDR3 runs 13 residues.

The rearrangement joins TRBV6-1 to TRBJ1-5; D is possibly TRBD1 (5 bases). Looked up from germline, CDR1 is MNHNS and CDR2 is SASEGT. The CDR3 has 13 residues. V lost 7 bases and J 9 bases, leaving 16 bases between the germline ends. CDR3 nucleotides: TGTGCCAGCATTGATACAATGGGGCGGCCCCAGCATTTT. Amino acids: CASIDTMGRPQHF.

This sequence joins TRBV28 and TRBJ1-1; 9 nucleotides agree with TRBD1. The CDR3 loop spans 15 amino acids. Germline V gene lookup returns CDR1 MDHEN and CDR2 SYDVKM. The trim removed 5 bases at V and 10 bases at J, leaving 14 bases unmatched. The CDR3: CASSPASPGTGIAFF. Written as DNA, the CDR3 is TGTGCCAGCAGTCCCGCGTCCCCCGGGACAGGGATAGCTTTCTTT.

The chain combines TRBV7-8 with TRBJ2-1, with D tentatively TRBD2 (5 bases). The CDR3 runs 19 residues. V was clipped by 2 bases and J by 3 bases, with 23 bases between them. Germline values: CDR1 SGHVS, CDR2 FQNEAQ. This CDR3 reads CASSLRPLADPTFYNEQFF. The CDR3 DNA sequence: TGTGCCAGCAGCTTACGTCCCCTAGCAGATCCTACCTTCTACAATGAGCAGTTCTTC.

The rearrangement uses TRBV5-1 and TRBJ2-1, with no clear D. CDR1 SGHRS and CDR2 YFSETQ come from the germline V gene. The CDR3 contains 15 residues. V shed 2 bases and J shed 2 bases, with 11 bases lying between them. This CDR3 is CASSFELVTYNEQFF. CDR3 coding DNA: TGCGCCAGCAGCTTCGAGCTTGTCACCTACAATGAGCAGTTCTTC.

The chain carries TRBV4-1 and TRBJ1-1, with 11 bases lining up with TRBD1. This CDR3 is 16 amino acids long. With V trimmed by 3 bases and J by 3 bases, 6 bases remained unmatched. Germline-derived CDR1 and CDR2 are MGHRA and YSYEKL. Here the CDR3 reads CASSQRDRGFHTEAFF. The CDR3 DNA follows: TGCGCCAGCAGCCAGCGGGACAGGGGGTTTCACACTGAAGCTTTCTTT.

The V call is TRBV6-5, the J call TRBJ2-3, with a possible D match to TRBD1 (6 bases). The CDR3 loop spans 13 amino acids. CDR1 and CDR2 (germline): MNHEY, SVGAGI. V was trimmed by 2 bases and J by 4 bases, leaving 7 bases between them. The CDR3, as DNA: TGTGCCAGCAGTTACCACAGGGCAGATACGCAGTATTTT. Its protein is CASSYHRADTQYF.

The sample holds a few counts of this clone. V and J are TRBV9 and TRBJ1-4, with D possibly matching TRBD1 (5 bases). The CDR3 is 13 amino acids. CDR1 and CDR2 (germline): SGDLS, YYNGEE. The V end lost 6 bases, the J end lost 4 bases, and 10 bases lay between the germline ends. The CDR3 loop reads CASIRQNNEKLFF. The CDR3 nucleotides are TGTGCCAGCATCAGACAGAATAATGAAAAACTGTTTTTT. Full variable domain (missing parts from reference TRBV9 and TRBJ1-4): DSGVTQTPKHLITATGQRVTLRCSPRSGDLSVYWYQQSLDQGLQFLIQYYNGEERAKGNILERFSAQQFPDLHSELNLSSLELGDSALYFCASIRQNNEKLFFGSGTQLSVL.

The chain joins TRBV19 to TRBJ1-5, with 8 bases that match TRBD1. The ends lost 3 bases at V and 3 bases at J; junction bases unmatched: 1. There are 14 residues in the CDR3. Germline V CDR1 and CDR2: LNHDA, SQIVND (reference sequence). CDR3 protein: CASSMTGDNQPQHF. The CDR3 DNA sequence: TGTGCCAGTAGTATGACAGGGGACAATCAGCCCCAGCATTTT.